This T cell receptor (beta chain) was captured in a study of T cell responses to AZD1222 COVID-19 vaccine. Whole-study context: Samples with a second dose at about 4 or about 12 weeks were pooled together. Study-wide results and caveats: Females outnumbered males among donors, who were mostly white British; clonal diversity was possibly underestimated. Sampled repertoires all dated from after the peak T cell response.

The CDR3 contains 17 residues. Germline values: CDR1 LGHNA, CDR2 YSLEER. V was shortened by 0 bases and J by 1 base, with 12 bases between the two germline ends. In the case of this clone: The antigen remains unidentified.

TCRdb's table, derived via immunoSEQ multiplex PCR, lists solely in-frame clones and lacks some. The data contain about 150,000 clones, approximately 89% of them singletons. V is TRBV4-3 and J is TRBJ2-2; D might be TRBD1 or TRBD2, each matching 5 bases. The starting material was peripheral blood, obtained on day 0 of AZD1222 vaccination. The sequence derives from an adult in good health. The CDR3 reads CASSQDPGTGNTGELFF. The CDR3 nucleotides read TGCGCCAGCAGCCAAGATCCGGGGACGGGGAACACCGGGGAGCTGTTTTTT.